This TCR beta chain stems from a study of beta chain features in type 1 diabetes. On this clone itself: Its antigen is currently unknown.

Isolated RNA was reverse transcribed in full, so expressed TCRB transcripts were sequenced. The assay was immunoSEQ multiplex PCR, and TCRdb's table has in-frame clones only and misses some. The sample records 300,000 to 350,000 clones, about 14% being singletons. V was pared by 2 bases and J by 4 bases, with 7 bases of the junction left unmatched. Germline loops: CDR1 SGHAT, CDR2 FQNNGV. This CDR3 contains 16 residues. Study-level results: Moderately but significantly shorter TCRB CDR3s were found in Type 1 diabetes patients in all four CD4+ subsets.

Specimen: naive CD4+ T cells from blood. This sequence joins TRBV11-2 and TRBJ2-5, with TRBD1 matching 10 bases. The TCR sequence derives from a woman between 18 and 29 years old with type 1 diabetes. CDR3 DNA: TGTGCCAGCAGCTTATTAGGACAGGGGGTTGGAGAGACCCAGTACTTC. Amino acids: CASSLLGQGVGETQYF.